This TCR beta chain was identified during a study of T cell responses to AZD1222 COVID-19 vaccine. This clone occurred once. Produced via immunoSEQ multiplex PCR; TCRdb's table is partial and in-frame only. Altogether just under 100,000 clones are present, more than 70% being singletons, with the ten largest covering 2.5% to 3.5%. The receptor comes from an adult in good health. The sample was peripheral blood, taken on day 0 of AZD1222 vaccination.

The CDR3 coding sequence is TGTGCCAGCAGCCCTAGGGACAGGGTGAACACTGAAGCTTTCTTT. Amino acids: CASSPRDRVNTEAFF. The chain is built from TRBV7-2 and TRBJ1-1; 9 bases map to TRBD1. This CDR3 has 15 residues. Germline V lookup: CDR1 SGHTA, CDR2 FQGNSA. V gave up 5 bases and J gave up 0 bases; unmatched junction bases: 4.